This T cell receptor beta chain was profiled in a study of technical replicates of blood from a handful of donors. TCRdb's copy holds only in-frame clones and misses some; the assay was immunoSEQ multiplex PCR. The sample records about 89,000 clones, 94% being singletons. The CDR3 consists of 14 residues. Germline values: CDR1 MDHEN, CDR2 SYDVKM. Trimming removed 7 bases at V and 4 bases at J, with 15 bases between. The chain uses TRBV28 and TRBJ2-3; perhaps TRBD2 as D (5 bases). The TCR was taken from a human donor in good health. Sequenced sample: T cells isolated from PBMCs. The CDR3 loop reads CASMFRGSPDTQYF. Here the CDR3 DNA reads TGTGCCAGCATGTTTCGAGGGAGCCCAGATACGCAGTATTTT.